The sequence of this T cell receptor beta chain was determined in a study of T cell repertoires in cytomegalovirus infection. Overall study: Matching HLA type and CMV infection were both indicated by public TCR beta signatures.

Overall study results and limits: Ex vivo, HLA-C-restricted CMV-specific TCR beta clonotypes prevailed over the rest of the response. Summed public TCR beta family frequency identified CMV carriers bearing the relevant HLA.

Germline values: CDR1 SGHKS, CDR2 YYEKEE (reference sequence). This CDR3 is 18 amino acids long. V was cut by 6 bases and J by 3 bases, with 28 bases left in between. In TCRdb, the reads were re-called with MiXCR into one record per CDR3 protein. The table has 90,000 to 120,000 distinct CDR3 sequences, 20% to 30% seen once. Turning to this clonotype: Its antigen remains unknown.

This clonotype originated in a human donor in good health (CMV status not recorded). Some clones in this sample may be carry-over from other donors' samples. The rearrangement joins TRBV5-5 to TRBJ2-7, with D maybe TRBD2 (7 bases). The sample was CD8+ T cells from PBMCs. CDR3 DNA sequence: TGTGCCAGCACCCCTCGGGCGGGGGCGGAGGCCGGACTCTACGAGCAGTACTTC. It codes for CASTPRAGAEAGLYEQYF.